A selection of T cell receptor beta chains follows, all from one sample in a study of T cell responses to AZD1222 COVID-19 vaccine. TCRdb's table, derived via immunoSEQ multiplex PCR, lists solely in-frame clones and lacks some. The table records more than 140,000 clones, 91% of them present only once. The sample was peripheral blood, taken on day 0 of AZD1222 vaccination. The source of these receptors is an adult in good health. Both conserved end residues are part of each CDR3. A D gene is named only where the DNA matches it firmly. Some rows have no size entry. The others give once, few or many, or a class for an expanded clone.

j_call clone_size d_call v_call cdr3_aa cdr3_nt
TRBJ2-7 NA NA TRBV19 CASSIVPSDSYEQYF TGTGCCAGTAGTATAGTGCCTAGCGACTCCTACGAGCAGTACTTC
TRBJ1-2 NA NA TRBV28 CASSQSRGGGYTF TGTGCCAGCAGTCAATCCCGTGGGGGCGGCTACACCTTC
TRBJ2-7 NA NA TRBV5-8 CASSAGGKSYEQYF TGTGCCAGCAGTGCAGGTGGTAAGAGCTACGAGCAGTACTTC
TRBJ1-6 NA NA TRBV15 CATSRGGWGEESPLHF TGTGCCACCAGCAGAGGGGGTTGGGGGGAAGAGTCACCCCTCCACTTT
TRBJ2-1 NA NA TRBV27 CASSLRATGYNEQFF TGTGCCAGCAGTTTAAGGGCCACAGGTTACAATGAGCAGTTCTTC
TRBJ1-5 once NA TRBV27 CASSFIGQPQHF TGTGCCAGCAGTTTCATTGGTCAGCCCCAGCATTTT
TRBJ2-1 NA TRBD2 TRBV4-3 CASSPRLAGYNEQFF TGCGCCAGCAGCCCTCGACTAGCGGGTTACAATGAGCAGTTCTTC
TRBJ1-6 NA NA TRBV6-2/TRBV6-3 CASSPPMRDSPLHF TGTGCCAGCAGTCCCCCTATGAGGGATTCACCCCTCCACTTT
TRBJ2-7 few NA TRBV1 CTSSRGAGGPSYEQYF TGCACCAGCAGCCGGGGAGCGGGAGGCCCCTCCTACGAGCAGTACTTC
TRBJ2-3 NA TRBD1 TRBV6-5 CASSYGDRGTDTQYF TGTGCCAGCAGTTACGGGGACAGGGGCACAGATACGCAGTATTTT
TRBJ2-3 NA TRBD2 TRBV4-3 CASSHGSRAGTDTQYF TGCGCCAGCAGCCATGGAAGTAGAGCGGGAACAGATACGCAGTATTTT
TRBJ2-2 NA TRBD1 TRBV18 CASSPWTGRELFF TGTGCCAGCTCACCATGGACAGGTCGGGAGCTGTTTTTT
TRBJ1-6 NA NA TRBV2 CATSKSGGNNSPLHF TGTGCCACCTCGAAGAGCGGCGGAAATAATTCACCCCTCCACTTT
TRBJ1-3 NA NA TRBV6-6 CASSRQQGSGNTIYF TGTGCCAGCAGCAGACAACAGGGCTCTGGAAACACCATATATTTT